The 17 T cell receptor beta chains listed next were all sequenced from one sample in a study of blood T cell repertoires in COVID-19. Only in-frame clones appear in the TCRdb table, and some are missing; sequencing was by immunoSEQ multiplex PCR. The sample includes 250,000 or so clones, approximately 89% of them seen just once. Sample: peripheral blood. All receptors derive from a woman aged 40 to 55 who had recovered from COVID-19.

This rearrangement joins TRBV18 to TRBJ2-4, with D perhaps matching TRBD2 (6 bases). The length of the CDR3 is 13 residues. Germline V gives CDR1 KGHSH, CDR2 LQKENI. V was pared by 3 bases and J by 16 bases, with 19 bases between. The CDR3 here is CASSPGSPLTIYF. The CDR3, as DNA: TGTGCCAGCTCACCCGGGAGTCCCCTTACCATTTACTTC. The entire variable domain, with the rest obtained from reference TRBV18 and TRBJ2-4, is as follows: NAGVMQNPRHLVRRRGQEARLRCSPMKGHSHVYWYRQLPEEGLKFMVYLQKENIIDESGMPKERFSAEFPKEGPSILRIQQVVRGDSAAYFCASSPGSPLTIYFGAGTRLSVL.

The sample holds one count of this clone. The chain joins TRBV7-8 to TRBJ2-7, with a possible D match to TRBD1 (5 bases). CDR1 and CDR2 from the germline V gene are SGHVS and FQNEAQ. V lost 5 bases and J lost 2, with 10 bases in between. The CDR3 runs 13 residues. CDR3 loop: CASSLTETYEQYV. CDR3 sequence (DNA): TGTGCCAGCAGCCTGACAGAAACCTACGAGCAGTACGTC.

This chain links TRBV7-9 with TRBJ1-1; D remains unclear. CDR3 length: 12 amino acids. V dropped 4 bases and J dropped 4 bases, with 7 bases sitting between them. In germline, CDR1 is SEHNR, CDR2 FQNEAQ (reference sequence). CDR3 amino acids: CASSYGVTEAFF. CDR3 DNA: TGTGCCAGCAGCTACGGGGTCACTGAAGCTTTCTTT.

The V gene is TRBV30, the J gene TRBJ1-2; D unclear. Germline values: CDR1 GTSNPN, CDR2 SVGIG (reference sequence). CDR3 size: 15 residues. V lost 3 bases and J lost 2, with 16 bases in between. The CDR3 nucleotides are TGTGCCTGGAGCTCAAACTTCTTCAGGAACTATGGCTACACCTTC. It is translated as CAWSSNFFRNYGYTF.

The chain carries TRBV5-4 and TRBJ2-3; the match to TRBD2 covers 11 bases. Germline V gene data show CDR1 as SGHNT and CDR2 as YYREEE (reference sequence). The CDR3 is 18 residues long. Trimming at V came to 4 bases and at J to 1 base, leaving 11 bases not matched to a gene. The CDR3 here is CASSRGLAERTGTDTQYF. The CDR3 coding sequence is TGTGCCAGCAGCCGGGGACTAGCGGAGCGGACCGGCACAGATACGCAGTATTTT. The full variable domain, rest sourced from reference TRBV5-4 and TRBJ2-3, is ETGVTQSPTHLIKTRGQQVTLRCSSQSGHNTVSWYQQALGQGPQFIFQYYREEENGRGNFPPRFSGLQFPNYSSELNVNALELDDSALYLCASSRGLAERTGTDTQYFGPGTRLTVL.

The rearrangement links TRBV28 to TRBJ1-4; the match to TRBD1 covers 12 bases. J was trimmed by 13 bases and V by 6 bases; bases with no gene match: 21. Germline values: CDR1 MDHEN, CDR2 SYDVKM. CDR3 length equals 18 residues. The CDR3 loop is CASRTPGQGAVSDKRLFF. CDR3 nucleotide sequence: TGTGCCAGCAGGACGCCGGGACAGGGGGCGGTTAGCGACAAGAGACTGTTTTTT.

This chain joins TRBV19 and TRBJ1-1, with 11 bases lining up with TRBD1. V lost 6 bases and J lost 3; bases outside the gene matches: 0. Germline assignment: CDR1 LNHDA and CDR2 SQIVND (reference sequence). This CDR3 has 13 residues. CDR3 in DNA: TGTGCCAGTAGGGACAGGGGGCACACTGAAGCTTTCTTT. This gives the protein CASRDRGHTEAFF.

The chain combines TRBV18 with TRBJ1-5, with a possible D match to TRBD1 (5 bases). Per germline, CDR1 KGHSH and CDR2 LQKENI. With 3 bases removed from V and 5 bases from J, the gap between germline ends came to 8 bases. This CDR3 contains 13 residues. The DNA for the CDR3 is TGTGCCAGCTCACCCGGGGGTTATCAGCCCCAGCATTTT. It codes for CASSPGGYQPQHF. The variable domain in full, with the rest retrieved from reference TRBV18 and TRBJ1-5, is NAGVMQNPRHLVRRRGQEARLRCSPMKGHSHVYWYRQLPEEGLKFMVYLQKENIIDESGMPKERFSAEFPKEGPSILRIQQVVRGDSAAYFCASSPGGYQPQHFGDGTRLSIL.

The CDR3 nucleotides are TGTGCCAGCAGCTTACTCCCGGGACTCACAGATACGCAGTATTTT. It is translated as CASSLLPGLTDTQYF. This chain connects TRBV11-3 to TRBJ2-3, with a tentative D call TRBD2 (6 bases). CDR3 length equals 15 residues. V was cut by 2 bases and J by 2 bases, with 11 bases left in between. Germline loops: CDR1 SGHNT, CDR2 YENEEA.

The V call is TRBV11-2, the J call TRBJ1-2; the match to TRBD1 covers 7 bases. Germline V gene sequence: CDR1 SGHAT, CDR2 FQNNGV. J was trimmed by 8 bases and V by 5 bases; bases with no gene match: 17. The CDR3 has 16 amino acids. The CDR3 here is CASSRIPARGLRGYTF. In nucleotides, the CDR3 is TGTGCCAGCAGCCGAATTCCGGCGAGGGGGCTGCGGGGCTACACCTTC.

V gene TRBV2 combines with J gene TRBJ1-2, with D perhaps TRBD1 (5 bases). This CDR3 comprises 13 residues. V was shortened by 4 bases and J by 7 bases, with 13 bases between the two germline ends. In germline, CDR1 is SNHLY, CDR2 FYNNEI. In nucleotides, the CDR3 is TGTGCCAGCAGTGGGGTTTCGACAGCTGGCTACACCTTC. This translates into CASSGVSTAGYTF. Looking up the rest from reference TRBV2 and TRBJ1-2 gives the full variable domain: EPEVTQTPSHQVTQMGQEVILRCVPISNHLYFYWYRQILGQKVEFLVSFYNNEISEKSEIFDDQFSVERPDGSNFTLKIRSTKLEDSAMYFCASSGVSTAGYTFGSGTRLTVV.

The chain links TRBV7-2 to TRBJ1-4; tentatively, D is TRBD1 (6 bases). The CDR3 is made up of 16 amino acids. The germline V gene has CDR1 SGHTA and CDR2 FQGNSA. With 2 bases removed from V and 0 bases from J, the gap between germline ends came to 10 bases. This chain's CDR3 is CASSLTGWSTNEKLFF. CDR3 sequence (DNA): TGTGCCAGCAGCTTAACAGGGTGGTCAACTAATGAAAAACTGTTTTTT.

This clone has a single count. This chain connects TRBV3-1 (or the pseudogene TRBV3-2) to TRBJ2-2, with 8 bases identical to TRBD1. Germline V gene data show CDR1 as LGHDT and CDR2 as YNNKEL (reference sequence). The CDR3 consists of 14 residues. Losses at the gene ends were 3 bases for V and 7 bases for J; bases not matched to a gene: 4. CDR3 DNA sequence: TGTGCCAGCAGCCACGGACAGGGTGGCGGGGAGCTGTTTTTT. Residues: CASSHGQGGGELFF.

V gene TRBV9 combines with J gene TRBJ2-5; 8 nucleotides line up with TRBD2. The V gene end was trimmed by 0 bases and the J gene end by 1 base; junction bases not matched to a gene: 11. The CDR3 runs to 18 residues. CDR1 is SGDLS and CDR2 is YYNGEE in the germline V gene. As DNA, the CDR3 is TGTGCCAGCAGCGTAGCTACGTCGGCTAGCGGGCTCCAAGAGACCCAGTACTTC. Translated: CASSVATSASGLQETQYF.

The chain recombines TRBV6-5 with TRBJ2-5; 7 bases agree with TRBD2. Germline V gene data show CDR1 as MNHEY and CDR2 as SVGAGI. The CDR3 has 14 amino acids. V lost 8 bases to trimming and J lost 5 bases; unmatched junction nucleotides: 11. The CDR3 bases are TGTGCCAGCGGGATAGCGGGCCCATCGGAGACCCAGTACTTC. Its protein product is CASGIAGPSETQYF.

The V and J genes are TRBV7-9 and TRBJ2-2, with 9 bases matching TRBD1. The germline CDR1 and CDR2 sequences are SEHNR and FQNEAQ (reference sequence). After removal of 2 bases from V and 0 bases from J, the junction contained 4 bases not matched to a gene. The CDR3 extends over 17 amino acids. The chain's CDR3 is CASSLHRGHANTGELFF. Written as DNA, the CDR3 is TGTGCCAGCAGCTTACACAGGGGGCACGCGAACACCGGGGAGCTGTTTTTT.

As to this clone: An end of the junction does not agree with germline; a read error may underlie this. This chain links TRBV6-2 or TRBV6-3 with TRBJ1-2, with unresolved D. Germline CDR1 MNHEY, CDR2 SVGEGT. The CDR3 consists of 16 residues. The CDR3: CASTYRLGSRNYGYTF. CDR3 nucleotides: TGTGCCAGCACTTACCGCCTGGGCTCCCGTAACTATGGCTACACCTTC.